This T cell receptor beta chain was identified during a study of spatial heterogeneity in lung cancer (dated by TCRdb to the late 2010s). Study-level background: More beta-chain than alpha-chain transcripts were consistently detected, likely reflecting higher beta-chain transcript abundance. TCR transcript counts in tumor regions correlated strongly with a T cell transcriptional module score from matched bulk RNA-seq. In the raw uncorrected reads, each unique combination of TCR and UMI appeared more than ten times on average. TCR alpha and beta repertoires were quantitatively compared across multiple tumor regions, matched nontumor lung and blood in non-small cell lung cancer. The study linked features of the TCR repertoire to counts of nonsynonymous mutations, which were determined by whole-exome sequencing of tumor tissue. At surgery, some 200 tumor regions, 61 to 65 matched nontumor lung samples and a few dozen PBMC samples were TCR-sequenced for both alpha and beta chains. The study at large found these results: TCR-seq was estimated to cover only approximately 6.3% of tumor T cells for alpha chains and 13% for beta chains. The tumor nonsynonymous mutation count correlated with the number of expanded alpha and beta TCRs within the tumor. Counts of ubiquitous and regional expanded TCRs correlated with counts of ubiquitous and regional nonsynonymous mutations, respectively. Additional single-cell paired TCR alpha and beta sequencing was considered necessary to confirm, at a functional level, the hypothesis that regional TCRs recognize regional mutations.

What the time point label conveys for this sample: sample taken at primary tumor resection. The donors were more than 65 patients from the lung TRACERx cohort who had early-stage, untreated non-small cell lung cancer. TCR sequencing used whole RNA extracted from tumor and nontumor lung tissue, or from cryopreserved PBMC samples, without cell sorting. A patient was chosen for TCR sequencing only when enough RNA was available from at least two tumor regions. Tumor and adjacent nontumor lung specimens were reviewed by a lung pathologist before selection. The library was prepared using 5' RACE. These reads were obtained on a NextSeq 500. The TCR library protocol attached a unique molecular identifier to each TCR cDNA molecule to allow correction of PCR and sequencing errors. The authors processed their data as follows. Decombinator tools were used for TCR identification, UMI-based error correction and CDR3 extraction. Expanded TCRs were defined as those above a frequency of 2 per 1,000, corresponding to the top 1% of the tumor frequency distribution. Expanded tumor TCRs statistically deemed absent (corrected P<0.05) from at least one tumor region were classed as regional, and all other expanded tumor TCRs were classed as ubiquitous. Rényi diversity was computed with the R vegan package after subsampling each repertoire 100 times to 5,000 TCRs. CDR3 similarity networks were built from amino acid triplet string-kernel similarity, connecting CDR3s with pairwise similarity above 0.82. Using fastp trimming at Q25 and MiXCR clonotype assembly, TCRdb reanalyzed the public sequencing data and kept in-frame beta chains. Entries that share a CDR3 protein sequence are merged under the most common genes and DNA. The V and J calls and clone size are TCRdb's, not the authors'. In this sample the table shows 20,000 to 25,000 distinct CDR3 sequences, approximately 15% of which occur a single time. The ten largest make up roughly 29% of the sample.

This clonotype occurred many times. Its antigen specificity is not known. No per-base quality is available; no much larger clone lies one base away. The CDR3 runs 17 residues from the cysteine to the phenylalanine. Only CDR3 DNA is held: 51 bases, read in frame from base 1. Germline trimming amounts to 4 bases on V and 0 bases on J, with 9 as the count of junction bases outside the gene matches. The germline V gene (reference sequence) gives CDR1 as DFQATT and CDR2 as SNEGSKA. The origin of this receptor is a female donor with early-stage non-small cell lung cancer. The sample here was lung tumor tissue, taken at surgery. The V gene is TRBV20-1 and the J gene is TRBJ1-1; TRBD1 matches 12 bases in the middle. In nucleotide form, the sequence is TGCAGTGCTAAGGGGGACAGGGGGCGGATGATGAACACTGAAGCTTTCTTT. It codes for CSAKGDRGRMMNTEAFF.